This T cell receptor (beta chain) was recorded in a study of cytomegalovirus exposure and HLA in healthy donors. The CDR3 runs 15 residues. The V gene's germline CDR1 is GTSNPN and CDR2 SVGIG (reference sequence). V gave up 0 bases and J gave up 4 bases; unmatched junction bases: 4. Amplification used 60 Vbeta primers and 13 Jbeta primers. Repertoires were generated with immunoSEQ multiplex PCR, while TCRdb's copy carries only in-frame clones and drops some. The data hold around 170,000 clones, with more than 65% observed a single time. Whole-study findings and limits: There were under 200 TCR beta chains listed as cytomegalovirus-associated.

Every donor was a healthy person donating bone marrow. Concerning this clone itself: Its target is not known.

The chain employs TRBV30 and TRBJ2-1; 9 positions match TRBD1. What was sequenced was PBMCs. The sequence came from a man aged 50 to 59 in good health and CMV-seropositive. The CDR3 loop is CAWSVRDRGYNEQFF. CDR3 bases: TGTGCCTGGAGTGTACGAGACAGGGGGTACAATGAGCAGTTCTTC.